This T cell receptor (beta chain) originates from a study of T-cell reconstitution after alpha-beta-depleted transplantation in children (dated by TCRdb to about 2016). For the wider study: Using TCR repertoire profiling, the study quantitatively followed how T-cell immune reconstitution unfolded in children after TCRalphabeta/CD19-depleted allogeneic hematopoietic cell transplantation.

In its sample, this clonotype was seen many times. The antigen it recognizes is unknown. No qualities accompany the bases; no much larger clone lies one base away. Libraries were prepared through PCR. This sample was sequenced with an Illumina HiSeq 2500. TCR libraries were prepared with molecular barcoding, using unique molecular identifiers to normalize TCRbeta repertoire quantification. Starting from the raw public reads, TCRdb applied fastp trimming at Q25, assembled clones with MiXCR and retained in-frame beta chains. Every distinct CDR3 protein forms one entry, paired with its most common genes and DNA. The sample profile shows approximately 240,000 distinct CDR3 sequences; over 9.5% of them were found once. The top ten clones comprise 5.1% of the sample. Via the germline V gene, CDR1 is SGHRS and CDR2 YFSETQ. V was cut back by 4 bases and J by 0 bases, leaving a gap of 9 bases between them. From cysteine to phenylalanine, the CDR3 is 14 amino acids long. The entry retains the CDR3 DNA only, 42 bases that are in frame from base 1.

This clonotype was sampled from a human donor who donated a stem cell graft to a child with SCID. The sequences come from PBMCs from the stem cell graft donor, collected from the stem cell graft. Rearrangement joined TRBV5-1 to TRBJ2-3; the D gene assignment is ambiguous. The DNA sequence follows: TGCGCCAGCAGCCCCCCCGGGAGCACAGATACGCAGTATTTT. It is translated as CASSPPGSTDTQYF. Full variable domain (CDR3 extended with the reference TRBV5-1 and TRBJ2-3 proteins): KAGVTQTPRYLIKTRGQQVTLSCSPISGHRSVSWYQQTPGQGLQFLFEYFSETQRNKGNFPGRFSGRQFSNSRSEMNVSTLELGDSALYLCASSPPGSTDTQYFGPGTRLTVL.